A selection of T cell receptor beta chains follows, all from one sample in a study of identical twins. TCRdb processed the 5' RACE reads anew with MiXCR; each CDR3 protein has one entry. This table has about 250,000 distinct CDR3 sequences, 7.5% appearing once. The sample also formed part of further work on yellow fever vaccine responses in identical twins.

The sample taken for sequencing was CD8+ T cells sorted from blood. The receptors derive from a woman aged 18-29 years in good health. Each CDR3 is given with its conserved first and last residue. The order of the fields is D gene, V gene, clone size, CDR3 length, J gene, CDR3 DNA, CDR3 protein. D genes are given only for firm matches. The size of a clone is reported for some rows only, either as once, few or many, or as a class for expanded clones.

D gene: NA; V gene: TRBV28; clone size: NA; CDR3 length: 14; J gene: TRBJ1-1; CDR3 DNA: TGTGCCAGCAGGGGTGGCGGGGGCGGAACTGAAGCTTTCTTT; CDR3 protein: CASRGGGGGTEAFF
D gene: TRBD2; V gene: TRBV20-1; clone size: many; CDR3 length: 14; J gene: TRBJ2-1; CDR3 DNA: TGCAGTCGCCAGCGGGAGGGGGAGAACAATGAGCAGTTCTTC; CDR3 protein: CSRQREGENNEQFF
D gene: TRBD2; V gene: TRBV6-1; clone size: NA; CDR3 length: 15; J gene: TRBJ2-7; CDR3 DNA: TGTGCCAGCAGCCCTACTAGCGGGAGCTACTACGAGCAGTACTTC; CDR3 protein: CASSPTSGSYYEQYF
D gene: TRBD2; V gene: TRBV11-1; clone size: few; CDR3 length: 15; J gene: TRBJ2-1; CDR3 DNA: TGTGCCAGCAGCCCGGGACTAGAATTTTACGATGAGCAGTTCTTC; CDR3 protein: CASSPGLEFYDEQFF
D gene: NA; V gene: TRBV24-1; clone size: few; CDR3 length: 12; J gene: TRBJ2-1; CDR3 DNA: TGTGCCACTTCCGGACTAAACAATGAGCAGTTCTTC; CDR3 protein: CATSGLNNEQFF
D gene: TRBD2; V gene: TRBV15; clone size: NA; CDR3 length: 15; J gene: TRBJ2-1; CDR3 DNA: TGTGCCACCAGCCCCGGGACTAGCGGGAGGGGTGAGCAGTTCTTC; CDR3 protein: CATSPGTSGRGEQFF
D gene: NA; V gene: TRBV6-5; clone size: few; CDR3 length: 12; J gene: TRBJ2-1; CDR3 DNA: TGTGCCAGCAGCCCATCCTCAAGTGAGCAGTTCTTC; CDR3 protein: CASSPSSSEQFF
D gene: NA; V gene: TRBV9; clone size: NA; CDR3 length: 13; J gene: TRBJ2-1; CDR3 DNA: TGTGCCAGCAGCGTAGAAGCGCGCAATGAGCAGTTCTTC; CDR3 protein: CASSVEARNEQFF
D gene: TRBD2; V gene: TRBV2; clone size: NA; CDR3 length: 12; J gene: TRBJ2-7; CDR3 DNA: TGTGCCATCCGCGGGAGAGCCTACGAGCAGTACTTC; CDR3 protein: CAIRGRAYEQYF
D gene: NA; V gene: TRBV6-5; clone size: few; CDR3 length: 12; J gene: TRBJ1-1; CDR3 DNA: TGTGCCAGCAGTTACACGGGAGGTGAAGCTTTCTTT; CDR3 protein: CASSYTGGEAFF